A single T cell receptor beta chain is shown here with its context. This entry comes from a study of blood T cell repertoires in COVID-19. In the source study's methods: Estimation of nucleated cell counts was performed using reference gene primer amplification. The repertoire was sequenced with immunoSEQ multiplex PCR; TCRdb's copy has only in-frame clones and lacks some. D and trimming come from the DNA, and the V and J calls and clone size come from that table. Among about 160,000 clones, about 92% were seen once, and the ten largest hold roughly 4.8%. The TCR comes from a man aged 30 to 45 with COVID-19, enrolled during active disease. Material for sequencing was peripheral blood.

The CDR3 here is CASSVAEASTDTQYF. The DNA for the CDR3 is TGTGCCAGCAGCGTAGCTGAGGCGAGCACAGATACGCAGTATTTT. This chain joins TRBV9 and TRBJ2-3; D unresolved. Trimming took off 0 bases at V and 0 bases at J, with 8 bases between the two ends. CDR3 length: 15 amino acids. Germline loops: CDR1 SGDLS, CDR2 YYNGEE.